This TCR beta chain originates from a study of blood T cell repertoires in COVID-19. Study-wide context: COVID-19 samples from acute and convalescent phases originated in the United States, Italy and Spain.

In the source study's methods: Amplifying reference gene primers gave estimates of nucleated cell counts. Data came from immunoSEQ multiplex PCR; TCRdb stores just in-frame clones and leaves some out. D and trimming come from the DNA, and the V and J calls and clone size come from that table. The table has over 95,000 clones, 65% to 85% seen once. The TCR was taken from a man aged 50 or older with acute or convalescent COVID-19. Specimen: peripheral blood.

This CDR3 reads CATSDHRDNFYNEQFF. The CDR3 DNA sequence: TGTGCCACCAGTGATCACCGGGACAACTTCTACAATGAGCAGTTCTTC. The chain has TRBV24-1 and TRBJ2-1, with D tentatively TRBD1 (6 bases). There are 16 residues in the CDR3. Germline assignment: CDR1 KGHDR and CDR2 SFDVKD. V dropped 3 bases and J dropped 3 bases, with 14 bases sitting between them.